The text below deals with one TCR beta chain. The sample comes from a study of PD-L1 blockade in urothelial cancer. Study-wide background: The analyses of blood took place 3 weeks (second dose) and 6 weeks after treatment start.

Per patient, between 1 and 8 samples were collected at pretreatment and on-treatment time points. Using immunoSEQ multiplex PCR, the repertoire was profiled, and TCRdb retains in-frame clones only, with some absent. The sample holds 71,000 or so clones, around 90% seen once. The receptor was isolated from a man in his sixties with urothelial cancer. Source: PBMCs, taken around atezolizumab (anti-PD-L1) treatment.

For the CDR3, the DNA is TGTGCCTGGAGTCGCCAGGGGAATTCACCCCTCCACTTT. It encodes CAWSRQGNSPLHF. V is TRBV30 and J is TRBJ1-6; maybe TRBD1 (6 bases). The CDR3 runs to 13 residues. Trimming pared 2 bases from V and 7 bases from J, leaving 9 bases between. Looked up from germline, CDR1 is GTSNPN and CDR2 is SVGIG (reference sequence).